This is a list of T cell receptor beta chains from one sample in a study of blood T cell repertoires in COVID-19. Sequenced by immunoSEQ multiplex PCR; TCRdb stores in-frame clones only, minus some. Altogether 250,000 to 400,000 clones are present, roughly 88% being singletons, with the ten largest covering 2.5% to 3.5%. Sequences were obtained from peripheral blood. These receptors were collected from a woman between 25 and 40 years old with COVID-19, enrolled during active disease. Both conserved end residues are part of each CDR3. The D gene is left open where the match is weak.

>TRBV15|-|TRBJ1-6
TGTGCCACCAGCGCCACCTTTGGAGAACCCCTCCACTTT
CATSATFGEPLHF
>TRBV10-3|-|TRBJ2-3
TGTGCCATCAAGATAGCGGCTAGCACAGATACGCAGTATTTT
CAIKIAASTDTQYF
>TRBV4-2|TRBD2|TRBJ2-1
TGTGCCAGCAGCCAAGGATATGGAGCGGGAGGCATCCCCTACAATGAGCAGTTCTTC
CASSQGYGAGGIPYNEQFF
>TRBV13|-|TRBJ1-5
TGTGCCAGCAGCGAAAGCCGAAATCAGCCCCAGCATTTT
CASSESRNQPQHF
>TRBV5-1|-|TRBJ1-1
TGCGCCAGCAGCTTGGAAGGAGGGAACACTGAAGCTTTCTTT
CASSLEGGNTEAFF
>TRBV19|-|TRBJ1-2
TGTGCCAGTAGCCCGGGTCGGGTAACTAACTATGGCTACACCTTC
CASSPGRVTNYGYTF
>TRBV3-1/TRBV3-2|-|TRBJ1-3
TGTGCCAGTTTAAACAGGGAGTCCTCTGGAAACACCATATATTTT
CASLNRESSGNTIYF
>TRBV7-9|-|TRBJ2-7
TGTGCCAGCAGCCCACCTACAGGTTCTTTCTCCTACGAGCAGTACTTC
CASSPPTGSFSYEQYF
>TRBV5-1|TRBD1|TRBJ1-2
TGCGCCAGCAGCTCCATTGACAGGGACTATGGCTACACCTTC
CASSSIDRDYGYTF
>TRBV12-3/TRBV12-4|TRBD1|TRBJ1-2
TGTGCCAGCAGTTTAGGGGACAGGGGTGGCTACACCTTC
CASSLGDRGGYTF
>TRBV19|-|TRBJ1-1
TGTGCCAGTAGTATACCGACAGCGAACACTGAAGCTTTCTTT
CASSIPTANTEAFF